This T cell receptor (beta chain) is from a study of cytomegalovirus exposure and HLA in healthy donors. Across the study: It was reported in a later analysis that the same platform had been used for the roughly 130 validation repertoires as for the roughly 650 first-cohort repertoires.

Regarding this clone: Its antigen remains unknown.

Using immunoSEQ multiplex PCR, the repertoire was profiled, and TCRdb retains in-frame clones only, with some absent. The sample records roughly 220,000 clones, over 80% being singletons. It was the approximately 110-subject validation cohort, separate from the approximately 700-subject first cohort, to which the donors belonged. Overall study findings and caveats: There were over 150 TCR beta chains listed as cytomegalovirus-associated. Confirmation in vitro established that a few CMV-associated chains were specific for CMV antigens.

Germline loops: CDR1 GTSNPN, CDR2 SVGIG (reference sequence). The CDR3 is 19 residues long. The junction had 13 bases not matched to a gene; V was cut back by 0 bases and J by 5 bases. The sequenced material came from PBMCs. The TCR originated in a woman younger than 30 in good health and CMV-seronegative. The chain is built from TRBV30 and TRBJ2-1; 13 bases are a match to TRBD2. The CDR3 coding sequence is TGTGCCTGGAGTGTACACTTCAGGACTAGCGGGAGTTATAACAATGAGCAGTTCTTC. It encodes CAWSVHFRTSGSYNNEQFF.